These T cell receptor beta chains were read from a single sample in a study of blood T cell repertoires in COVID-19. The repertoire was sequenced with immunoSEQ multiplex PCR; TCRdb's copy has only in-frame clones and lacks some. This repertoire shows 120,000 or so clones, around 89% found once; its top ten account for approximately 8%. The sample taken for sequencing was peripheral blood. The receptor source for this set is a man aged 50 to 59 with acute or convalescent COVID-19. CDR3s leave out the opening cysteine and the closing phenylalanine or tryptophan. A D gene is named only where the DNA matches it firmly.

j_call: TRBJ2-5; d_call: .; v_call: TRBV2; cdr3_aa: ARALGKGQETQY
j_call: TRBJ2-5; d_call: .; v_call: TRBV7-9; cdr3_aa: ASSPGVGNFKETQY
j_call: TRBJ2-4; d_call: TRBD2; v_call: TRBV7-2; cdr3_aa: ASSSTWLAGGDIQY
j_call: TRBJ2-1; d_call: .; v_call: TRBV7-9; cdr3_aa: ASSREVSGEQF
j_call: TRBJ2-7; d_call: TRBD2; v_call: TRBV6-5; cdr3_aa: ASSYPLAGERYEQY
j_call: TRBJ2-7; d_call: .; v_call: TRBV6-5; cdr3_aa: ASSYEPGEGYEQY
j_call: TRBJ2-5; d_call: TRBD1; v_call: TRBV5-1; cdr3_aa: ASSLGDRAETQY
j_call: TRBJ2-1; d_call: TRBD2; v_call: TRBV5-1; cdr3_aa: ASSLASGSGLYEQF
j_call: TRBJ2-1; d_call: .; v_call: TRBV13; cdr3_aa: ASSLGTHEQF
j_call: TRBJ2-7; d_call: TRBD2; v_call: TRBV6-6; cdr3_aa: ASSPSRSSGTTYEQY
j_call: TRBJ2-1; d_call: .; v_call: TRBV19; cdr3_aa: ASRGAPFSSSYNEQF
j_call: TRBJ2-7; d_call: TRBD2; v_call: TRBV30; cdr3_aa: AWSAAGDYYEQY
j_call: TRBJ2-3; d_call: TRBD2; v_call: TRBV5-1; cdr3_aa: ASSFKTSGRGVDTQY
j_call: TRBJ2-7; d_call: TRBD1; v_call: TRBV28; cdr3_aa: ASSTRQGTYEQY
j_call: TRBJ2-1; d_call: .; v_call: TRBV19; cdr3_aa: ASSAGESYNEQF
j_call: TRBJ2-1; d_call: .; v_call: TRBV5-1; cdr3_aa: ASSFKGPGGNEQF
j_call: TRBJ2-5; d_call: TRBD2; v_call: TRBV3-1/TRBV3-2; cdr3_aa: ASSQRTSGGETQY
j_call: TRBJ1-6; d_call: .; v_call: TRBV6-5; cdr3_aa: ASSLRTDSPLH
j_call: TRBJ2-7; d_call: TRBD1; v_call: TRBV5-4; cdr3_aa: ASSTRGKYEQY
j_call: TRBJ1-5; d_call: .; v_call: TRBV21-1; cdr3_aa: ASSKAFCTGGADQPQH
j_call: TRBJ1-3; d_call: .; v_call: TRBV9; cdr3_aa: ASSSIGGLGGNTIY
j_call: TRBJ1-6; d_call: .; v_call: TRBV5-1; cdr3_aa: ASSSQGSYNSPLH
j_call: TRBJ2-7; d_call: .; v_call: TRBV7-9; cdr3_aa: ASSSQASYEQY
j_call: TRBJ2-1; d_call: TRBD2; v_call: TRBV18; cdr3_aa: ASSPQLTSGSYNEQF
j_call: TRBJ2-2; d_call: .; v_call: TRBV5-1; cdr3_aa: ASSSDFTGELF
j_call: TRBJ2-7; d_call: .; v_call: TRBV18; cdr3_aa: ASSPSMGAHEQY
j_call: TRBJ1-3; d_call: .; v_call: TRBV6-2/TRBV6-3; cdr3_aa: ASSYSGLQNTIY
j_call: TRBJ2-7; d_call: .; v_call: TRBV5-1; cdr3_aa: ASSLSSYEQY
j_call: TRBJ2-6; d_call: TRBD1; v_call: TRBV5-1; cdr3_aa: ASGAGGMAGANVLT
j_call: TRBJ1-1; d_call: TRBD1; v_call: TRBV19; cdr3_aa: ASSTRDRSSEAF
j_call: TRBJ2-6; d_call: .; v_call: TRBV7-2; cdr3_aa: ASRFRHSGANVLT
j_call: TRBJ2-5; d_call: TRBD1; v_call: TRBV15; cdr3_aa: ATSRDQGPGTVSRETQY
j_call: TRBJ2-5; d_call: .; v_call: TRBV18; cdr3_aa: ASSPRGETQY
j_call: TRBJ2-1; d_call: TRBD2; v_call: TRBV7-9; cdr3_aa: ASSFRGTSVRNEQF
j_call: TRBJ2-2; d_call: TRBD2; v_call: TRBV19; cdr3_aa: ASSSAGGPNTGELF
j_call: TRBJ2-1; d_call: TRBD1; v_call: TRBV6-1; cdr3_aa: ASSADRGSYYNEQF
j_call: TRBJ1-2; d_call: .; v_call: TRBV10-1; cdr3_aa: ASSEHSTGNYGYT
j_call: TRBJ1-2; d_call: .; v_call: TRBV6-6; cdr3_aa: ASSRDRTNYGYT
j_call: TRBJ2-3; d_call: TRBD1; v_call: TRBV24-1; cdr3_aa: ATSDSGTGTTDTQY
j_call: TRBJ2-7; d_call: .; v_call: TRBV21-1; cdr3_aa: ASSKKPSGRGAFYEQY
j_call: TRBJ1-2; d_call: .; v_call: TRBV3-1/TRBV3-2; cdr3_aa: ASSQVRDYGYT
j_call: TRBJ1-2; d_call: .; v_call: TRBV6-5; cdr3_aa: ASSPLRGNGYT
j_call: TRBJ2-1; d_call: .; v_call: TRBV19; cdr3_aa: ASTHASYNEQF
j_call: TRBJ2-3; d_call: TRBD2; v_call: TRBV6-5; cdr3_aa: ASSSLAGGPDTQY
j_call: TRBJ2-1; d_call: TRBD2; v_call: TRBV7-2; cdr3_aa: ASSLGTSGSSYNEQF